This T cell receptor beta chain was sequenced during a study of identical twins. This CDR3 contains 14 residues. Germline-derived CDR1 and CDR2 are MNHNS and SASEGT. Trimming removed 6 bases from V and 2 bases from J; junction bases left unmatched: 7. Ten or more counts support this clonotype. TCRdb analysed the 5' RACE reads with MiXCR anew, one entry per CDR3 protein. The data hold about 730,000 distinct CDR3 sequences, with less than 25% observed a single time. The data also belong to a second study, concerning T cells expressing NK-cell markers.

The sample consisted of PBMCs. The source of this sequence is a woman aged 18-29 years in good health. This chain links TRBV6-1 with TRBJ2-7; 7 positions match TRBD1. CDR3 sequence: CASSWGQQTYEQYF. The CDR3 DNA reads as TGTGCCAGCAGCTGGGGACAGCAAACCTACGAGCAGTACTTC.